This TCR beta chain came from a study of shared clonotypes between healthy human individuals. Overall study context: Three plates each covered CD4 naive and memory; CD8 naive two, CD8 memory one.

Data came from immunoSEQ multiplex PCR; TCRdb stores just in-frame clones and leaves some out. Here the sample spans about 2.2 million clones, roughly 95% being singletons. Germline CDR1 MNHEY, CDR2 SVGAGI. V was trimmed by 6 bases and J by 2 bases, leaving 14 bases between them. The CDR3 extends over 15 amino acids. Naivety among CD8 cells was defined by CD45RO negativity and positive CCR7 selection, thereby excluding terminally differentiated effector memory CD45RA+ cells. Sequenced material: naive CD8+ T cells from PBMCs. This TCR was recovered from a man aged 18 to 30 in good health. Some clones in this sample may be carry-over from other donors' samples. The V gene is TRBV6-5, the J gene TRBJ1-5; D remains ambiguous. The DNA of the CDR3 is TGTGCCAGCAGGTCGGAACAGAATGGCAATCAGCCCCAGCATTTT. Its translation is CASRSEQNGNQPQHF.